The 3 T cell receptor beta chains in this list originate from one sample, sequenced in a study of CD8 T cells in ankylosing spondylitis. TCRdb fed the 5' RACE reads into MiXCR, producing one record per CDR3 protein. The sample records 200,000 to 250,000 distinct CDR3 sequences, about 10% being singletons. Sequencing used blood, either unsorted or a sorted T cell fraction (not recorded which). The source of these receptors is a male donor with ankylosing spondylitis or in good health (not recorded which).

This clonotype was detected only a few times. Germline is not matched at one junction end, which may reflect a read error. The rearrangement joins TRBV29-1 to TRBJ1-1; 8 nucleotides match TRBD1. Germline V lookup: CDR1 SQVTM, CDR2 ANQGSEA. This CDR3 has 12 residues. The DNA of the CDR3 is TGCAGCGTTTTAACGAAGACAGGGGAGTTGGTCTTT. It is translated as CSVLTKTGELVF.

The chain has TRBV20-1 and TRBJ2-1; D gene ambiguous. Trimming stripped 3 bases from V and 6 bases from J, with 6 bases between. Germline CDR1 is DFQATT and CDR2 is SNEGSKA (reference sequence). The CDR3 runs 11 residues. CDR3 loop: CSASSSNEQFF. The DNA of the CDR3 is TGCAGTGCTAGTTCCAGCAATGAGCAGTTCTTC.

This clonotype was seen ten or more times. The chain couples TRBV27 to TRBJ2-5, with D hard to call. This CDR3 region has 14 residues. The germline gives CDR1 MNHEY, CDR2 SMNVEV (reference sequence). V shed 5 bases and J shed 2 bases, with 12 bases lying between them. The CDR3 sequence is CASSRGPKQETQYF. The CDR3 bases are TGTGCCAGCAGTCGTGGACCGAAACAAGAGACCCAGTACTTC.